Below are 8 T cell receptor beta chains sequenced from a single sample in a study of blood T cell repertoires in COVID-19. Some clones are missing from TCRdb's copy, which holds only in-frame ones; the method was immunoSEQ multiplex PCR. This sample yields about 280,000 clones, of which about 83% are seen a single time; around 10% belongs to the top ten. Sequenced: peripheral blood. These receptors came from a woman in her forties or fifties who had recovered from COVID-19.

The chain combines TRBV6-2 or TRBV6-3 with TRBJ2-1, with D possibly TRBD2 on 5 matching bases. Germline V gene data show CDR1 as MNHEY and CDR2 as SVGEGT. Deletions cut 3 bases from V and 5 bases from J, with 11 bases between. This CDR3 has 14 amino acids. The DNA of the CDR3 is TGTGCCAGCAGTTATCTAGCCCTACACAATGAGCAGTTCTTC. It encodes CASSYLALHNEQFF.

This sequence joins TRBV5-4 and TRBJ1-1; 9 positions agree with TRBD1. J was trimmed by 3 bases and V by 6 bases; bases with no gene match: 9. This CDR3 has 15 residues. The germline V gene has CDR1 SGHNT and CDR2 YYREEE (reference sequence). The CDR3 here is CASMAPGQGYTEAFF. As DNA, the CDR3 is TGTGCCAGCATGGCCCCGGGACAGGGTTACACTGAAGCTTTCTTT.

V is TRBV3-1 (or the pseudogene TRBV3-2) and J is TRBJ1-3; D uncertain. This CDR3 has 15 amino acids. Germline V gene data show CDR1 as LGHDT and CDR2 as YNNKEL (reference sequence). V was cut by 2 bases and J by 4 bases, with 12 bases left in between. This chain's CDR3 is CASSQLALQGNTIYF. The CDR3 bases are TGTGCCAGCAGCCAATTAGCCCTACAAGGAAACACCATATATTTT.

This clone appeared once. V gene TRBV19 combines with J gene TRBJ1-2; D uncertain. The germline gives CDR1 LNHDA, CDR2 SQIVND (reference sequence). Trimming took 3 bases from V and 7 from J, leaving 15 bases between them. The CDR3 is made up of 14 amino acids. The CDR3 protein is CASSMGDYLFGYTF. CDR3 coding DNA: TGTGCCAGTAGTATGGGAGACTACCTGTTTGGCTACACCTTC.

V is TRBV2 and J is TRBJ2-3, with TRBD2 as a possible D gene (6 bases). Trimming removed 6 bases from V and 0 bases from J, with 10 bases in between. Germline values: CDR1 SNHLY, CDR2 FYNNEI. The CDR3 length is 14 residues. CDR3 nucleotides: TGTGCCAGCAGCCGACTAGTTAGCACAGATACGCAGTATTTT. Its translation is CASSRLVSTDTQYF.

The DNA of the CDR3 is TGTGCCAGCAGTTTTACTAGCGGAAGCACAGATACGCAGTATTTT. Translated: CASSFTSGSTDTQYF. The genes are TRBV27 and TRBJ2-3, with 8 nucleotides matching TRBD2. Germline V gene sequence: CDR1 MNHEY, CDR2 SMNVEV (reference sequence). The junction had 2 bases not matched to a gene; V was cut back by 3 bases and J by 0 bases. The CDR3 contains 15 residues.

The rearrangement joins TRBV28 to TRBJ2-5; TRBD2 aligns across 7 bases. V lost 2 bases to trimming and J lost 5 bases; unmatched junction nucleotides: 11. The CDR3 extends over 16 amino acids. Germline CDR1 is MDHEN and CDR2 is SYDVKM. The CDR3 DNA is TGTGCCAGCAGTTTAATCCAAGCGGGGAAAAGTGAGACCCAGTACTTC. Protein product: CASSLIQAGKSETQYF.

CDR3 residues: CASSFAQENQPQHF. CDR3 in DNA: TGTGCCAGCAGCTTTGCACAGGAGAATCAGCCCCAGCATTTT. The rearrangement uses TRBV7-9 and TRBJ1-5, with D possibly TRBD1 on 5 matching bases. Germline V gives CDR1 SEHNR, CDR2 FQNEAQ (reference sequence). Trimming took off 3 bases at V and 4 bases at J, with 10 bases between the two ends. This CDR3 comprises 14 residues.